This TCR beta chain is from a study of T cell responses to AZD1222 COVID-19 vaccine. Combined were second doses at about 4 or about 12 weeks. This clone was seen just once. What it recognizes is unknown. General observations from the study: As reported, nearly half of all spike-specific TCRs target variant regions that are unmutated.

CDR1 and CDR2 (germline): LGHDT, YNNKEL (reference sequence). This CDR3 comprises 13 residues. V was pared by 1 base and J by 7 bases, with 10 bases between. Repertoires were generated with immunoSEQ multiplex PCR, while TCRdb's copy carries only in-frame clones and drops some. The data show 40,000 to 55,000 clones, about 90% seen once. J is TRBJ1-1 and V is TRBV3-1 (or the pseudogene TRBV3-2); no definite D call. This material consisted of peripheral blood, taken 28 days after the second AZD1222 dose. This clonotype originated in an adult who received the AZD1222 COVID-19 vaccine. Written as DNA, the CDR3 is TGTGCCAGCAGCCAAGTTTCTGGGGTTGAAGCTTTCTTT. Encoded protein: CASSQVSGVEAFF.